This T cell receptor beta chain was captured by sequencing in a study of blood T cell repertoires in COVID-19. Study-wide background: From T cells, B-cell-depleted T cells, or PBMCs came the material, which was cDNA or gDNA.

Sequencing used immunoSEQ multiplex PCR; TCRdb keeps in-frame clones, though not all of them. There are about 480,000 clones in the sample; around 88% occur only once, and 4.3% lies in the top ten. Trimming cost V 1 base and J 6 bases, with 13 bases left between them. This CDR3 is 15 amino acids long. Germline V gene lookup returns CDR1 LNHDA and CDR2 SQIVND (reference sequence). This TCR was recovered from a woman aged 25 to 39 with acute or convalescent COVID-19. V and J are TRBV19 and TRBJ1-5, with a possible D match to TRBD1 (5 bases). The specimen was peripheral blood. DNA for the CDR3: TGTGCCAGTAGTATAGTGGCAGGGCCTGGTCAGCCCCAGCATTTT. This sequence encodes CASSIVAGPGQPQHF.